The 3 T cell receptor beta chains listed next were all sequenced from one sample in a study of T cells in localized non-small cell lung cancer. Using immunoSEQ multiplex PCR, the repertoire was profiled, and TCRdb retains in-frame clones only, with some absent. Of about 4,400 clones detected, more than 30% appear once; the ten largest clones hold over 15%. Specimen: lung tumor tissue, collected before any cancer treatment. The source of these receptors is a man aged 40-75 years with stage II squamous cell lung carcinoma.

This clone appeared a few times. The CDR3 bases are TGCGCCAGCAGCGCACAGGGGAGGAACACTGAAGCTTTCTTT. Residues: CASSAQGRNTEAFF. The chain carries TRBV5-1 and TRBJ1-1; TRBD1 aligns across 7 bases. The CDR3 totals 14 residues. Germline V lookup: CDR1 SGHRS, CDR2 YFSETQ. V lost 4 bases to trimming and J lost 1 base; unmatched junction nucleotides: 4.

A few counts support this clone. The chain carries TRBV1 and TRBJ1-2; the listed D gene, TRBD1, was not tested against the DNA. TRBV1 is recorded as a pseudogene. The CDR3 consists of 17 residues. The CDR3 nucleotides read TGCGCCAGCAGCCAACTGCCTACAGGGGGCTCTTACTATGGCTACACCTTC. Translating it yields CASSQLPTGGSYYGYTF.

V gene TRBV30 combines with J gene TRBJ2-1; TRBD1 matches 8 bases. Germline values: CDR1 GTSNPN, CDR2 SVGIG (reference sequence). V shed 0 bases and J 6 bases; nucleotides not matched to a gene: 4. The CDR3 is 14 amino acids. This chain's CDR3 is CAWSVLGTGNEQFF. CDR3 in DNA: TGTGCCTGGAGTGTACTGGGGACAGGCAATGAGCAGTTCTTC. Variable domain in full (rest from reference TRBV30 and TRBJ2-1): SQTIHQWPATLVQPVGSPLSLECTVEGTSNPNLYWYRQAAGRGLQLLFYSVGIGQISSEVPQNLSASRPQDRQFILSSKKLLLSDSGFYLCAWSVLGTGNEQFFGPGTRLTVL.